This TCR beta chain was recovered during a study of beta chain features in type 1 diabetes. Whole-study findings and limits: Type 1 diabetes patients had moderately but significantly shorter TCRB CDR3s in all four CD4+ subsets.

cDNA synthesis used the whole RNA isolate, giving expressed TCRB sequences. Assay: immunoSEQ multiplex PCR; the TCRdb copy retains only in-frame clones and omits some. The top ten clones hold about 0.57% of a sample with fewer than 15,000 clones, 65% of them seen once. The germline V gene encodes CDR1 SGHTA and CDR2 FQGNSA. The V end lost 0 bases, the J end lost 4 bases, and 10 bases lay between the germline ends. The CDR3 covers 15 residues. Points on this clone: Its target is unknown.

The sample comprised stem cell memory CD4+ T cells from blood. This sequence originates from a young woman with type 1 diabetes. The chain joins TRBV7-2 to TRBJ2-4, with a tentative D call TRBD2 (6 bases). CDR3 nucleotide sequence: TGTGCCAGCAGCTTAGCCGGCGGGAATAAAAACATTCAGTACTTC. This translates into CASSLAGGNKNIQYF.